This is a list of T cell receptor beta chains from one sample in a study of blood T cell repertoires in COVID-19. The data were produced by immunoSEQ multiplex PCR, yet TCRdb's version contains in-frame clones alone and is incomplete. Seen here are some 74,000 clones, roughly 86% observed once, and the top ten hold around 29%. Sequenced material: peripheral blood. All receptors come from a man aged 45 to 65 with acute or convalescent COVID-19. The CDR3 runs from the conserved cysteine through the conserved F or W.

V gene: TRBV30; J gene: TRBJ2-6; CDR3 protein: CAWSPLFSGANVLTF
V gene: TRBV5-4; J gene: TRBJ2-7; CDR3 protein: CASSFETGGREQYF
V gene: TRBV7-3; J gene: TRBJ2-5; CDR3 protein: CASSLTAALGTGVYQETQYF
V gene: TRBV27; J gene: TRBJ1-6; CDR3 protein: CASSLSPRNSPLHF
V gene: TRBV15; J gene: TRBJ2-3; CDR3 protein: CATSRDSGGADTQYF
V gene: TRBV27; J gene: TRBJ2-1; CDR3 protein: CASSPRANNEQFF
V gene: TRBV9; J gene: TRBJ2-5; CDR3 protein: CASSVDGGQGQETQYF
V gene: TRBV12-5; J gene: TRBJ2-7; CDR3 protein: CASGKDRWPYEQYF
V gene: TRBV19; J gene: TRBJ1-1; CDR3 protein: CASSIGTGGLTEAFF
V gene: TRBV24-1; J gene: TRBJ2-6; CDR3 protein: CATESGVAGANVLTF
V gene: TRBV27; J gene: TRBJ1-1; CDR3 protein: CATHKEALKNTEAFF
V gene: TRBV6-5; J gene: TRBJ1-2; CDR3 protein: CASREDRGNYGYTF
V gene: TRBV12-5; J gene: TRBJ1-2; CDR3 protein: CASGLDSANYGYTF
V gene: TRBV5-6; J gene: TRBJ1-4; CDR3 protein: CASSIRAQGEKLFF
V gene: TRBV7-9; J gene: TRBJ1-6; CDR3 protein: CASSFTGTAIYNSPLHF
V gene: TRBV6-5; J gene: TRBJ2-3; CDR3 protein: CASSYHDRGRDTQYF
V gene: TRBV20-1; J gene: TRBJ1-2; CDR3 protein: CSASRPGGSYTF
V gene: TRBV3-1/TRBV3-2; J gene: TRBJ1-6; CDR3 protein: CASSQATGAKNSPLHF
V gene: TRBV7-8; J gene: TRBJ2-7; CDR3 protein: CASSLAPGSPSYEQYF
V gene: TRBV14; J gene: TRBJ1-2; CDR3 protein: CASSQAGSYGYTF
V gene: TRBV5-1; J gene: TRBJ2-7; CDR3 protein: CASSGQGEQYF
V gene: TRBV12-3/TRBV12-4; J gene: TRBJ1-1; CDR3 protein: CASSSGTTRTFF
V gene: TRBV29-1; J gene: TRBJ2-3; CDR3 protein: CSVGGLAGAISTDTQYF
V gene: TRBV2; J gene: TRBJ2-5; CDR3 protein: CASHEGVGETQYF
V gene: TRBV4-1; J gene: TRBJ2-1; CDR3 protein: CASSPNGNEQFF
V gene: TRBV24-1; J gene: TRBJ2-1; CDR3 protein: CATSEQQGSYNEQFF
V gene: TRBV9; J gene: TRBJ2-2; CDR3 protein: CASSVDRGQGTGELFF
V gene: TRBV5-1; J gene: TRBJ2-1; CDR3 protein: CASRNGADGNNEQFF
V gene: TRBV6-5; J gene: TRBJ2-5; CDR3 protein: CATLDWKEETQYF
V gene: TRBV6-2/TRBV6-3; J gene: TRBJ2-6; CDR3 protein: CASSSLAGGNSGANVLTF
V gene: TRBV18; J gene: TRBJ2-5; CDR3 protein: CASSPQGTQETQYF
V gene: TRBV7-9; J gene: TRBJ1-5; CDR3 protein: CASSLDQGQGGGNQPQHF
V gene: TRBV7-2; J gene: TRBJ1-2; CDR3 protein: CASSLNAGLGYGYTF
V gene: TRBV9; J gene: TRBJ1-2; CDR3 protein: CASSVNGPNYGYTF
V gene: TRBV5-1; J gene: TRBJ1-2; CDR3 protein: CASSLIPGTGGGGTF
V gene: TRBV24-1; J gene: TRBJ1-3; CDR3 protein: CATMGRANTIYF
V gene: TRBV2; J gene: TRBJ1-1; CDR3 protein: CASSAPQANTEAFF
V gene: TRBV4-1; J gene: TRBJ1-1; CDR3 protein: CASSQPPGQGSEAFF
V gene: TRBV10-3; J gene: TRBJ2-6; CDR3 protein: CAISQGAGANVLTF
V gene: TRBV6-5; J gene: TRBJ2-7; CDR3 protein: CASSYYGTGNYEQYF
V gene: TRBV19; J gene: TRBJ2-7; CDR3 protein: CASSRTPTGVYEQYF
V gene: TRBV5-4; J gene: TRBJ2-1; CDR3 protein: CAATGQGDYNEQFF
V gene: TRBV24-1; J gene: TRBJ1-5; CDR3 protein: CATSDPRQGSNQPQHF
V gene: TRBV7-2; J gene: TRBJ2-5; CDR3 protein: CASTVDRQETQYF
V gene: TRBV7-6; J gene: TRBJ1-1; CDR3 protein: CASSLERGNEAFF
V gene: TRBV25-1; J gene: TRBJ1-1; CDR3 protein: CASMIRGTEAFF
V gene: TRBV27; J gene: TRBJ1-2; CDR3 protein: CASSPGLGTDYGYTF
V gene: TRBV5-1; J gene: TRBJ2-7; CDR3 protein: CASSTGTSGGYYEQYF
V gene: TRBV18; J gene: TRBJ1-3; CDR3 protein: CASSPPSGTIYF
V gene: TRBV6-5; J gene: TRBJ2-1; CDR3 protein: CASRAASGGMYEQFF
V gene: TRBV10-1; J gene: TRBJ2-3; CDR3 protein: CASSEASTGTDTQYF
V gene: TRBV24-1; J gene: TRBJ2-5; CDR3 protein: CATGRGGDETQYF